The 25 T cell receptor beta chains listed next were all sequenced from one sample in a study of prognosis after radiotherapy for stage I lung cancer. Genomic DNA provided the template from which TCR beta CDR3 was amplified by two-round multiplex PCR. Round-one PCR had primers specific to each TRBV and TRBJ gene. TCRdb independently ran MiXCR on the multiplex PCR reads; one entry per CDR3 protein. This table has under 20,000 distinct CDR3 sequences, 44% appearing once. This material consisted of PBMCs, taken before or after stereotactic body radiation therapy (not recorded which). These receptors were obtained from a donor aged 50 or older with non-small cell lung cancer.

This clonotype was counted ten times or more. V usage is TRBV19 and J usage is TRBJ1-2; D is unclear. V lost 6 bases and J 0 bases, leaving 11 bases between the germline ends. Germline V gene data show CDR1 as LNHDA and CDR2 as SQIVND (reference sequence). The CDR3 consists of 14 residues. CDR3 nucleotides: TGTGCCAGTAGCCCGGCAGCAGCTAACTATGGCTACACCTTC. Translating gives CASSPAAANYGYTF. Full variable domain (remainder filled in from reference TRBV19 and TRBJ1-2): DGGITQSPKYLFRKEGQNVTLSCEQNLNHDAMYWYRQDPGQGLRLIYYSQIVNDFQKGDIAEGYSVSREKKESFPLTVTSAQKNPTAFYLCASSPAAANYGYTFGSGTRLTVV.

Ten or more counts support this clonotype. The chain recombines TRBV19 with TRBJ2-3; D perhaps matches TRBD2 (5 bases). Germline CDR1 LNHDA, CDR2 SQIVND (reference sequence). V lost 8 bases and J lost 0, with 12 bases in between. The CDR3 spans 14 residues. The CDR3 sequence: CASQGLRSTDTQYF. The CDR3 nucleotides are TGTGCCAGTCAAGGACTGAGAAGCACAGATACGCAGTATTTT.

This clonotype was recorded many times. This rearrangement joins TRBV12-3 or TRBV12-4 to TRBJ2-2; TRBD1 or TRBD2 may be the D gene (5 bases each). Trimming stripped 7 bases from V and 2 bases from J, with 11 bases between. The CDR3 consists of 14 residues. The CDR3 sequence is CASIRGRNTGELFF. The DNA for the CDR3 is TGTGCCAGCATCCGGGGCCGAAACACCGGGGAGCTGTTTTTT.

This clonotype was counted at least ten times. Written as DNA, the CDR3 is TGTGCCAGCAGCCCCTGGGGCGATACGCAGTATTTT. Its protein product is CASSPWGDTQYF. The chain couples TRBV11-2 to TRBJ2-3, with D perhaps matching TRBD1 (5 bases). Trimming removed 5 bases at V and 6 bases at J, with 9 bases between. Germline V gene lookup returns CDR1 SGHAT and CDR2 FQNNGV. The CDR3 runs to 12 residues. Based on the CDR3 plus reference TRBV11-2 and TRBJ2-3, the full variable domain is EAGVAQSPRYKIIEKRQSVAFWCNPISGHATLYWYQQILGQGPKLLIQFQNNGVVDDSQLPKDRFSAERLKGVDSTLKIQPAKLEDSAVYLCASSPWGDTQYFGPGTRLTVL.

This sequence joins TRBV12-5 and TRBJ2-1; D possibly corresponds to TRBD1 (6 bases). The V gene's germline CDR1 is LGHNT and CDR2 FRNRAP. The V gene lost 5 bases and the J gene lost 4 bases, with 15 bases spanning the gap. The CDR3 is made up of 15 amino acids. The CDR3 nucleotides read TGTGCTAGTGGTGGGGGCGACAGACAGTACAATGAGCAGTTCTTC. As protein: CASGGGDRQYNEQFF.

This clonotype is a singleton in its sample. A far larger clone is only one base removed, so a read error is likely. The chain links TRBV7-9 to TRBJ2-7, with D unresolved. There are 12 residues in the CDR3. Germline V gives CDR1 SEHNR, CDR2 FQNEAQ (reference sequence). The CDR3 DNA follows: TGCGCCAGCAACCAAGACAACTACGAGCAGTACTTC. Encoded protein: CASNQDNYEQYF.

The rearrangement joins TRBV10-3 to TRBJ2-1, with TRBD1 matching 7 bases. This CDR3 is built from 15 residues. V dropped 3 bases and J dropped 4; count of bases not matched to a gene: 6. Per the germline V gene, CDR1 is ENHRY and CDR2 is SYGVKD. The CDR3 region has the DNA TGTGCCATCAGTGACCCGGGACAGAAATACAATGAGCAGTTCTTC. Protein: CAISDPGQKYNEQFF.

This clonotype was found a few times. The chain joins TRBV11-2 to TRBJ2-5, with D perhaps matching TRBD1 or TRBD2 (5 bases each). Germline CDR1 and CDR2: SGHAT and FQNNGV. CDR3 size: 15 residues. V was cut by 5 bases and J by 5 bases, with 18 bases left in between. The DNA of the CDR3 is TGTGCCAGCAGCCCCGGGTTGGGGGTATGGGAGACCCAGTACTTC. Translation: CASSPGLGVWETQYF. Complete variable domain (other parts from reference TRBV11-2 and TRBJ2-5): EAGVAQSPRYKIIEKRQSVAFWCNPISGHATLYWYQQILGQGPKLLIQFQNNGVVDDSQLPKDRFSAERLKGVDSTLKIQPAKLEDSAVYLCASSPGLGVWETQYFGPGTRLLVL.

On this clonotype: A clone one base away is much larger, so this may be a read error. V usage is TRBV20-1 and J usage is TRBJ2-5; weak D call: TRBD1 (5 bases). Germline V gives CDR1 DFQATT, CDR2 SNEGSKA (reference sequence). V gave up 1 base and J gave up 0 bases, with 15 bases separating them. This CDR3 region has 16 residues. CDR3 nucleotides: TGCAGTGCTAGAGGATTAACCAGGGCGTACCAAGAGACCCAGTACTTC. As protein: CSARGLTRAYQETQYF.

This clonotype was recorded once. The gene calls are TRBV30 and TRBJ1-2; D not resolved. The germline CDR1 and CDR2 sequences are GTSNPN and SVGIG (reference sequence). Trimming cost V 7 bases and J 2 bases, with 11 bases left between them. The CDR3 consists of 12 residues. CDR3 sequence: CASKGRNYGYTF. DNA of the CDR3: TGTGCCTCTAAGGGCCGGAACTATGGCTACACCTTC.

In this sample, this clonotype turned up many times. CDR3 sequence reads: CASQSGQTYTGELFF. The CDR3 DNA sequence: TGTGCCAGCCAGTCGGGACAGACCTACACCGGGGAGCTGTTTTTT. The chain links TRBV12-3 or TRBV12-4 to TRBJ2-2; 7 bases line up with TRBD1. V trimming: 8 bases; J trimming: 3 bases; junction bases outside the gene matches: 9. The CDR3 is 15 amino acids.

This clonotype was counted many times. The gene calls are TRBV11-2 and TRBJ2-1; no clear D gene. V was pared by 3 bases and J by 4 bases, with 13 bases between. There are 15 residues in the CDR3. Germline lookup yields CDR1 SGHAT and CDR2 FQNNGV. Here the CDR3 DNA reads TGTGCCAGCAGCTTGGATTCCGGCCATTACAATGAGCAGTTCTTC. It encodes CASSLDSGHYNEQFF.

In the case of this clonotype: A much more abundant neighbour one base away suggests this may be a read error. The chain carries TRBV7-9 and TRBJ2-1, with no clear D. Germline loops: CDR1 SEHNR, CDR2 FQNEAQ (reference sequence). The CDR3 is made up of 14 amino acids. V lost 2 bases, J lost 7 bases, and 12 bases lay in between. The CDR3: CASSLTVTPNEQFF. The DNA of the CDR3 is TGTGCCAGCAGCTTAACTGTGACACCTAATGAGCAGTTCTTC.

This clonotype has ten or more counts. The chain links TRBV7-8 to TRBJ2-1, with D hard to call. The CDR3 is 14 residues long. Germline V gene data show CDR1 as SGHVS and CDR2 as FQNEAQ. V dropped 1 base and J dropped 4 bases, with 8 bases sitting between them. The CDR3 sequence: CASSLVVGYNEQFF. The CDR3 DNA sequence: TGTGCCAGCAGCTTAGTGGTAGGGTACAATGAGCAGTTCTTC.

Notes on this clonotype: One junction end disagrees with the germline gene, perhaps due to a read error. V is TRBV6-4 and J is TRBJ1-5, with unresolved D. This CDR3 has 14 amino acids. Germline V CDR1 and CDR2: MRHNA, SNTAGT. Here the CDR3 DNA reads TGTGCCAGCAGGGGAGGGAACAGCAATCAGCCCCAGAATTTT. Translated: CASRGGNSNQPQNF.

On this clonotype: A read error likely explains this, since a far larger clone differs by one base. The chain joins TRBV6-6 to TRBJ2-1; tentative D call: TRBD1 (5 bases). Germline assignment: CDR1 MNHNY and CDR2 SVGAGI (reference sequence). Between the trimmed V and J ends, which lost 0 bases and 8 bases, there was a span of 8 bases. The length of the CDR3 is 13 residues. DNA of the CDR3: TGTGCCAGCAGTTACTCAGGGGTGGATGAGCAGTTCTTC. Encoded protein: CASSYSGVDEQFF.

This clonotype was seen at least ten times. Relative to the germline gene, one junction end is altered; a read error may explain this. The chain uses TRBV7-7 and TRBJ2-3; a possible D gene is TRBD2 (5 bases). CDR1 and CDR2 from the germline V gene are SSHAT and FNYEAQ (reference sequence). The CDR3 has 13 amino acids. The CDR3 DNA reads TGTGCTAGCAGCTTAGCGTTCCGAGATACGCAGTATTTT. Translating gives CASSLAFRDTQYF.

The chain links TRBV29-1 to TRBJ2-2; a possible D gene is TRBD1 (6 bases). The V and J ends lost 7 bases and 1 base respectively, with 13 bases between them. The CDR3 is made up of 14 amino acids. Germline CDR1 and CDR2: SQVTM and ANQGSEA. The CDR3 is CSAEGHGNTGELFF. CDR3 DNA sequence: TGCAGCGCCGAGGGACACGGGAACACCGGGGAGCTGTTTTTT.

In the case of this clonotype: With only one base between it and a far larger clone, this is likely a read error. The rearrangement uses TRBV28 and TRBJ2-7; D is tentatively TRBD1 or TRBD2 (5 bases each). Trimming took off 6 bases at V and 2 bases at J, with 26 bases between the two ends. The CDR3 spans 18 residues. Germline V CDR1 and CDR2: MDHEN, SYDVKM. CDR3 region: CASSESEGSVTVPYEQYF. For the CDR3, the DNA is TGTGCCAGCAGCGAAAGTGAGGGATCCGTGACAGTCCCCTACGAGCAGTACTTC.

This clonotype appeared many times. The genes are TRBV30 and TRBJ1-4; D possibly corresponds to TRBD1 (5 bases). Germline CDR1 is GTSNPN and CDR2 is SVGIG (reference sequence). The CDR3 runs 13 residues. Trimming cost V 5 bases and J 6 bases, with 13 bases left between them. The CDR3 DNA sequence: TGTGCCTGGGCCTGGGGGTTTCATGAAAAACTGTTTTTT. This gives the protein CAWAWGFHEKLFF.

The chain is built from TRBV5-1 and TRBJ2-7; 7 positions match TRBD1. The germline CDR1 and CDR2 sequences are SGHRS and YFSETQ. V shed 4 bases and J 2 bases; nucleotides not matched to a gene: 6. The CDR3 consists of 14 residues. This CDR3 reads CASSVPGQPYEQYF. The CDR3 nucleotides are TGCGCCAGCAGCGTACCGGGACAGCCCTACGAGCAGTACTTC.

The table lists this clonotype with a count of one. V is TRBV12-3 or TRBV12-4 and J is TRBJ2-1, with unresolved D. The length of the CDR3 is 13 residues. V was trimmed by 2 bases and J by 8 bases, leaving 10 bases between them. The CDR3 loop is CASSLRPDHEQFF. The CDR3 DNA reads TGTGCCAGCAGTTTACGGCCTGACCATGAGCAGTTCTTC.

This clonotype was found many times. The CDR3 loop is CASSTVDSAVAEKLFF. CDR3 in DNA: TGTGCCAGTAGTACAGTGGACAGTGCTGTCGCTGAAAAACTGTTTTTT. The chain carries TRBV19 and TRBJ1-4, with TRBD1 as a possible D gene (6 bases). Trimming removed 4 bases at V and 7 bases at J, with 19 bases between. CDR3 length: 16 amino acids. CDR1 LNHDA and CDR2 SQIVND come from the germline V gene (reference sequence).

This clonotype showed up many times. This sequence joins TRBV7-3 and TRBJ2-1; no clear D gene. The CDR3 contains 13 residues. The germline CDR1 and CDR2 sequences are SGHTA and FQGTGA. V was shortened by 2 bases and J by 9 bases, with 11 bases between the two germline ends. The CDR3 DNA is TGTGCCAGCAGCTTAGGGTCTTCGGGTGAGCAGTTCTTC. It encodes CASSLGSSGEQFF.

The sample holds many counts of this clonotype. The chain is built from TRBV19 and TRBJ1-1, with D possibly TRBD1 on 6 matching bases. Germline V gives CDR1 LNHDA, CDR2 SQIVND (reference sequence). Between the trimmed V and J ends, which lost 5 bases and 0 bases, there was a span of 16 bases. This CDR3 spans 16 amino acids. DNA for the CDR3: TGTGCCAGTAGTCCCGGGGGGGGCCTCGTGAACACTGAAGCTTTCTTT. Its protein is CASSPGGGLVNTEAFF.